These T cell receptor beta chains were read from a single sample in a study of blood T cell repertoires in COVID-19. Generated by immunoSEQ multiplex PCR, the TCRdb table keeps only in-frame clones and is missing some. The sample contains 90,000 or so clones, 90% of which appear only once. Sequenced sample: peripheral blood. These receptor sequences come from a woman at least 80 years old with active or convalescent COVID-19. Each CDR3 is given with its conserved first and last residue. The order of the fields is J gene, V gene, D gene, clone size, CDR3 DNA, CDR3 protein. The D gene is left open where the match is weak. Not every row has a clone size; where given, it reads once, few, many or a size class.

j_call: TRBJ2-2
v_call: TRBV5-1
d_call: TRBD1
clone_size: -
cdr3_nt: TGCGCCAGCACCGGGACAGGGGTGACCGGGGAGCTGTTTTTT
cdr3_aa: CASTGTGVTGELFF

j_call: TRBJ1-1
v_call: TRBV29-1
d_call: TRBD1
clone_size: -
cdr3_nt: TGCAGCGTAACTCACAGGGGTGAAACTGAAGCTTTCTTT
cdr3_aa: CSVTHRGETEAFF

j_call: TRBJ1-6
v_call: TRBV7-2
d_call: -
clone_size: -
cdr3_nt: TGTGCCAGCAGCTTAAGCGGTGGAATTAATTCACCCCTCCACTTT
cdr3_aa: CASSLSGGINSPLHF

j_call: TRBJ2-7
v_call: TRBV6-5
d_call: TRBD1
clone_size: once
cdr3_nt: TGTGCCAGCCAGACAGGGCTAAGCGCCGAGCAGTACTTC
cdr3_aa: CASQTGLSAEQYF

j_call: TRBJ1-3
v_call: TRBV13
d_call: TRBD1
clone_size: -
cdr3_nt: TGTGCCAGCAGCCACCGTTACAGGGGTGGAAACACCATATATTTT
cdr3_aa: CASSHRYRGGNTIYF

j_call: TRBJ2-5
v_call: TRBV21-1
d_call: -
clone_size: -
cdr3_nt: TGTGCCAGCAGCTCCCCGGATGCAGGGTCGGTAGAAGAGACCCAGTACTTC
cdr3_aa: CASSSPDAGSVEETQYF

j_call: TRBJ1-6
v_call: TRBV9
d_call: TRBD1
clone_size: -
cdr3_nt: TGTGCCAGCAGCGCAGGGGGGGACAGGGGGAATTCACCCCTCCACTTT
cdr3_aa: CASSAGGDRGNSPLHF

j_call: TRBJ1-4
v_call: TRBV28
d_call: -
clone_size: once
cdr3_nt: TGTGCCAGCAGCGACAGTGAGAATGAAAAACTGTTTTTT
cdr3_aa: CASSDSENEKLFF

j_call: TRBJ1-1
v_call: TRBV2
d_call: -
clone_size: -
cdr3_nt: TGTGCCAGCAGTGAAGGGCGGGGTTACACTGAAGCTTTCTTT
cdr3_aa: CASSEGRGYTEAFF

j_call: TRBJ2-5
v_call: TRBV5-1
d_call: -
clone_size: -
cdr3_nt: TGCGCCAGCAGGATAATTTCGGGACAAGAGACCCAGTACTTC
cdr3_aa: CASRIISGQETQYF

j_call: TRBJ2-3
v_call: TRBV11-3
d_call: TRBD2
clone_size: -
cdr3_nt: TGTGCCAGCAGCTTAGCTAGCGGGACTGCAGATACGCAGTATTTT
cdr3_aa: CASSLASGTADTQYF

j_call: TRBJ1-5
v_call: TRBV2
d_call: -
clone_size: -
cdr3_nt: TGTGCCAGCACCTTCGTTTGGGACAACAATCAGCCCCAGCATTTT
cdr3_aa: CASTFVWDNNQPQHF

j_call: TRBJ2-1
v_call: TRBV5-4
d_call: TRBD1
clone_size: once
cdr3_nt: TGTGCCAGCAGCTTAATCGGGACAGGGCTGTACAATGAGCAGTTCTTC
cdr3_aa: CASSLIGTGLYNEQFF

j_call: TRBJ2-7
v_call: TRBV24-1
d_call: -
clone_size: -
cdr3_nt: TGTGCCACCAGTGACCCTCAGACAGGCGGCGACGAGCAGTACTTC
cdr3_aa: CATSDPQTGGDEQYF